The 31 T cell receptor beta chains listed next were all sequenced from one sample in a study of T cells in Graves' hyperthyroidism and ophthalmopathy. Amplification yielded TCR beta CDR3 regions, with RNA transcripts as the source. HTBI primers were employed in a first-round RT-PCR of the TCR CDR3. TCRdb re-derived calls from the multiplex PCR reads in MiXCR, one entry per CDR3 protein. Seen here are about 280,000 distinct CDR3 sequences, less than 30% observed once, and the top ten hold around 30%. Sequenced sample: blood. All receptors come from a man aged 35 to 55 with Graves' hyperthyroidism that later progressed to Graves' ophthalmopathy.

This clonotype has at least ten counts. The chain employs TRBV3-1 and TRBJ1-2; D is ambiguous. CDR3 length: 14 residues. CDR1 is LGHDT, CDR2 YNNKEL, per germline (reference sequence). Trimming removed 1 base from V and 4 bases from J, with 10 bases in between. Written as DNA, the CDR3 is TGTGCCAGCAGCCAAGGGAGGACGTTCTATGGCTACACCTTC. Translating gives CASSQGRTFYGYTF.

This clonotype was counted between two and nine times. J is TRBJ2-7 and V is TRBV6-1; D possibly corresponds to TRBD2 (5 bases). Germline loops: CDR1 MNHNS, CDR2 SASEGT. Trimming pared 6 bases from V and 12 bases from J, leaving 12 bases between. This CDR3 spans 10 amino acids. In DNA, the CDR3 is TGTGCCAGCAGGGAGGATATCCGGTACTTC. As protein: CASREDIRYF.

The table lists this clonotype with many counts. This rearrangement joins TRBV20-1 to TRBJ2-4; 7 bases line up with TRBD1. V was clipped by 4 bases and J by 0 bases; unmatched bases: 6. CDR1 is DFQATT, CDR2 SNEGSKA, per germline (reference sequence). The CDR3 has 15 residues. CDR3 in amino acids: CSATMGQLAKNIQYF. The DNA of the CDR3 is TGCAGTGCTACAATGGGACAGCTAGCCAAAAACATTCAGTACTTC.

This clonotype appeared many times. V is TRBV11-2 and J is TRBJ2-2; 8 bases agree with TRBD2. Germline CDR1 reads SGHAT; CDR2 reads FQNNGV. This CDR3 has 15 residues. Unmatched junction bases numbered 12, after V lost 5 bases and J lost 10 bases. The CDR3 here is CASSEAGVSAEELFF. CDR3 in DNA: TGTGCCAGCAGCGAAGCGGGAGTTTCGGCCGAGGAGCTGTTTTTT.

This clonotype occurred many times. The chain carries TRBV2 and TRBJ2-2, with D possibly TRBD2 on 6 matching bases. V gave up 4 bases and J gave up 3 bases, with 15 bases separating them. CDR3 length equals 16 residues. Per germline, CDR1 SNHLY and CDR2 FYNNEI. The CDR3 DNA reads as TGTGCCAGCAGTGGGAGGGTAGCAAGAGACACCGGGGAGCTGTTTTTT. Translated, it gives CASSGRVARDTGELFF.

The genes are TRBV7-2 and TRBJ2-5; TRBD2 matches 12 bases. From germline, CDR1 is SGHTA and CDR2 FQGNSA. This CDR3 region has 16 residues. V gave up 5 bases and J gave up 5 bases; unmatched junction bases: 9. The DNA for the CDR3 is TGTGCCAGCAGCCCAGGACTAGCGGGAAGTAGGGAGACCCAGTACTTC. Its protein product is CASSPGLAGSRETQYF.

This clonotype was seen repeatedly, ten times or more. This chain links TRBV6-5 with TRBJ2-7; 12 bases match TRBD2. This CDR3 is built from 15 residues. V lost 11 bases and J lost 3; bases outside the gene matches: 11. The V gene's germline CDR1 is MNHEY and CDR2 SVGAGI. CDR3 nucleotides: TGTGCCGCCCCGGCTGGACTAGCGGGATACTACGAGCAGTACTTC. This sequence encodes CAAPAGLAGYYEQYF.

This clonotype came up many times. V is TRBV11-2 and J is TRBJ2-4; 7 bases align to TRBD2. Germline CDR1 SGHAT, CDR2 FQNNGV. J lost 9 bases, V lost 1 base, and 9 bases had no gene match. The CDR3 sequence is 15 residues long. The CDR3 DNA sequence: TGTGCCAGCAGCTTAGGCGGGAGTTCGGGAGGCATTCAGTACTTC. Protein product: CASSLGGSSGGIQYF.

The rearrangement uses TRBV28 and TRBJ1-1; TRBD1 might be the D (6 bases). CDR1 is MDHEN and CDR2 is SYDVKM in the germline V gene. The CDR3 runs 13 residues. The ends were cut back, 8 bases at V and 8 bases at J, with 18 bases in the middle. CDR3 residues: CASSSQGRVEAFF. In DNA, the CDR3 is TGTGCCAGCTCCTCGCAGGGGAGGGTGGAAGCTTTCTTT.

This clonotype was seen many times. V and J are TRBV10-3 and TRBJ1-2; D call uncertain. Trimming pared 0 bases from V and 7 bases from J, leaving 12 bases between. Germline V gene sequence: CDR1 ENHRY, CDR2 SYGVKD. The CDR3 has 14 residues. CDR3 DNA: TGTGCCATCAGTGAGTCGGCGCAGACCTTTGGCTACACCTTC. Translation: CAISESAQTFGYTF.

This chain joins TRBV28 and TRBJ1-1, with 12 nucleotides matching TRBD1. CDR1 is MDHEN, CDR2 SYDVKM, per germline. V shed 6 bases, J shed 1 base, and the junction held 6 bases outside the gene matches. There are 16 residues in the CDR3. CDR3 nucleotide sequence: TGTGCCAGCAGCCCAGGGACAGGGGGCACGAACACTGAAGCTTTCTTT. Translated, it gives CASSPGTGGTNTEAFF.

This clonotype occurred many times. The V call is TRBV5-1, the J call TRBJ1-5; D gene uncertain. The length of the CDR3 is 16 residues. With 1 base removed from V and 4 bases from J, the gap between germline ends came to 15 bases. Germline V gives CDR1 SGHRS, CDR2 YFSETQ. The CDR3 is CASSLPPEFRNQPQHF. CDR3 nucleotide sequence: TGCGCCAGCAGCTTGCCCCCAGAATTTCGAAATCAGCCCCAGCATTTT.

This clonotype was seen repeatedly, ten times or more. The chain employs TRBV6-2 or TRBV6-3 and TRBJ2-3; D possibly corresponds to TRBD2 (5 bases). Trimming removed 6 bases at V and 1 base at J, with 8 bases between. The CDR3 contains 13 residues. In germline, CDR1 is MNHEY, CDR2 SVGEGT. CDR3 sequence (DNA): TGTGCCAGCAGCGGGGTTCGCACAGATACGCAGTATTTT. Its translation: CASSGVRTDTQYF.

This clonotype was detected ten times or more. The chain is built from TRBV27 and TRBJ2-7; TRBD1 matches 12 bases. J gave up 5 bases and V 7 bases, and 15 bases lay outside the gene matches. The CDR3 extends over 17 amino acids. The germline V gene has CDR1 MNHEY and CDR2 SMNVEV (reference sequence). In nucleotides, the CDR3 is TGTGCCAGCAAGACCTTTCTCCGGGACAGGGGGCCTCACGAGCAGTACTTC. Encoded protein: CASKTFLRDRGPHEQYF.

There are many counts of this clonotype. V usage is TRBV12-3 or TRBV12-4 and J usage is TRBJ1-5; D possibly corresponds to TRBD1 (5 bases). The ends were cut back, 3 bases at V and 0 bases at J, with 9 bases in the middle. The CDR3 runs 15 residues. CDR3 nucleotides: TGTGCCAGCAGTTTTGGGGGGGGTAGCAATCAGCCCCAGCATTTT. Translation gives CASSFGGGSNQPQHF.

This clonotype was counted many times. The chain has TRBV19 and TRBJ1-1; D remains ambiguous. This CDR3 region has 13 residues. V dropped 6 bases and J dropped 2 bases, with 10 bases sitting between them. Germline V gives CDR1 LNHDA, CDR2 SQIVND (reference sequence). In DNA form, the CDR3 reads TGTGCCAGTAGGAACAGACTAAACACTGAAGCTTTCTTT. This translates into CASRNRLNTEAFF.

This clonotype was picked up many times. The chain joins TRBV11-1 to TRBJ2-7; unclear D gene. Germline CDR1 and CDR2: SGHAT and FQDESV (reference sequence). V was shortened by 5 bases and J by 2 bases, with 19 bases between the two germline ends. CDR3 size: 16 residues. The CDR3 DNA reads as TGTGCCAGCAGCGCCCAAGAGGATTCTCTTCCCTACGAGCAGTACTTC. Protein product: CASSAQEDSLPYEQYF.

This clonotype was found many times. The rearrangement joins TRBV3-1 to TRBJ1-3, with D possibly being TRBD1 (5 bases). Germline CDR1 and CDR2: LGHDT and YNNKEL (reference sequence). This CDR3 region has 14 residues. Trimming cost V 6 bases and J 4 bases, with 13 bases left between them. Written as DNA, the CDR3 is TGTGCCAGCAGTTATGGGACGGACGGAAACACCATATATTTT. Translating it yields CASSYGTDGNTIYF.

On this clonotype: The junction differs from germline at one of its ends, possibly a read error. V is TRBV6-1 and J is TRBJ1-1; TRBD1 might be the D (6 bases). The germline gives CDR1 MNHNS, CDR2 SASEGT. This CDR3 is built from 13 residues. This CDR3 is CAGSVEGGLEAFF. The CDR3 DNA follows: TGTGCCGGCAGTGTTGAGGGGGGATTAGAGGCTTTCTTT.

This clonotype was counted a few times. V and J are TRBV11-1 and TRBJ2-5; 7 bases fit TRBD1. This CDR3 has 18 residues. Trimming at V came to 4 bases and at J to 1 base, leaving 15 bases not matched to a gene. Germline CDR1 SGHAT, CDR2 FQDESV (reference sequence). In DNA, the CDR3 is TGTGCCAGCAGCTCGCTAACCTGGGACCGGACAGGCCAAGAGACCCAGTACTTC. Amino acids: CASSSLTWDRTGQETQYF.

The table lists this clonotype with many counts. The CDR3 loop is CASTSGLAGYRKSYEQYF. The CDR3, as DNA: TGTGCCAGCACTTCCGGACTAGCGGGTTACCGGAAGTCCTACGAGCAGTACTTC. This rearrangement joins TRBV12-3 or TRBV12-4 to TRBJ2-7; 11 nucleotides agree with TRBD2. The CDR3 extends over 18 amino acids. V dropped 7 bases and J dropped 1; count of bases not matched to a gene: 15.

Many counts were recorded for this clonotype. A much larger clone differs by one base, so this may be a read error. The rearrangement links TRBV6-1 to TRBJ1-2; the D is unclear. Germline lookup yields CDR1 MNHNS and CDR2 SASEGT. Trimming left V 4 bases short and J 4 bases short, with 7 bases between. The CDR3 contains 12 residues. The CDR3 DNA follows: TGTGCCAGCAGTGTATCTGGCTATGGCTACACCTTC. This encodes CASSVSGYGYTF.

This clonotype showed up many times. The CDR3 reads CAWRDPDTKSGYTF. The CDR3 region has the DNA TGTGCCTGGAGAGACCCGGACACAAAGTCCGGCTACACCTTC. The rearrangement uses TRBV30 and TRBJ1-2, with D possibly being TRBD1 (5 bases). Trimming took off 3 bases at V and 8 bases at J, with 19 bases between the two ends. Germline V gene sequence: CDR1 GTSNPN, CDR2 SVGIG (reference sequence). The CDR3 has 14 residues.

This clonotype has at least ten counts. The chain joins TRBV7-9 to TRBJ1-5; D is unclear. The CDR3 runs 14 residues. Between the trimmed V and J ends, which lost 1 base and 6 bases, there was a span of 10 bases. CDR1 is SEHNR and CDR2 is FQNEAQ in the germline V gene (reference sequence). The CDR3 spells CASSLGVVGQPQHF. Written as DNA, the CDR3 is TGTGCCAGCAGCTTAGGGGTGGTTGGTCAGCCCCAGCATTTT.

This clonotype was seen at least ten times. The chain joins TRBV7-2 to TRBJ2-7, with D uncertain. Germline V gene sequence: CDR1 SGHTA, CDR2 FQGNSA. Trimming shortened V by 2 bases and J by 0 bases, and 11 bases separated the two germline ends. The CDR3 has 15 residues. CDR3 loop: CASSLQGIRSYEQYF. The CDR3 bases are TGTGCCAGCAGCTTACAAGGGATCCGCTCCTACGAGCAGTACTTC.

Many counts were recorded for this clonotype. The gene calls are TRBV15 and TRBJ1-2, with D unresolved. CDR3 length: 13 amino acids. V lost 3 bases, J lost 6 bases, and 11 bases lay in between. Germline V gene sequence: CDR1 LNHNV, CDR2 YYDKDF (reference sequence). The DNA of the CDR3 is TGTGCCACCAGCAGCGGACGTTGGGATGGCTACACCTTC. It is translated as CATSSGRWDGYTF.

Ten or more counts support this clonotype. This chain connects TRBV6-4 to TRBJ1-5; TRBD1 matches 8 bases. V shed 6 bases, J shed 0 bases, and the junction held 13 bases outside the gene matches. CDR3 length equals 18 residues. Germline CDR1 reads MRHNA; CDR2 reads SNTAGT. CDR3 protein: CASRDDRGSPYSNQPQHF. The DNA for the CDR3 is TGTGCCAGCAGGGACGACAGGGGCTCCCCATATAGCAATCAGCCCCAGCATTTT.

This rearrangement joins TRBV6-2 or TRBV6-3 to TRBJ2-7, with 11 bases that match TRBD2. Per the germline V gene, CDR1 is MNHEY and CDR2 is SVGEGT. This CDR3 is 20 amino acids long. Trimming removed 2 bases from V and 6 bases from J; junction bases left unmatched: 21. As DNA, the CDR3 is TGTGCCAGCAGTTACGAAAGACTAGCGGGAAAAAGTTATATGGGAGGCGAGCAGTACTTC. It codes for CASSYERLAGKSYMGGEQYF.

Points on this clonotype: At one of its ends the junction is not consistent with the germline gene, which may arise from a read error. V and J are TRBV3-1 and TRBJ2-7, with unresolved D. The CDR3 is made up of 14 amino acids. In germline, CDR1 is LGHDT, CDR2 YNNKEL (reference sequence). CDR3 DNA sequence: TGTGCCAGCATCCAAGATCTTTCAGTCTACGAGCAGTACTTC. As protein: CASIQDLSVYEQYF.

This clonotype was recorded many times. The V and J genes are TRBV24-1 and TRBJ1-1, with D uncertain. Per germline, CDR1 KGHDR and CDR2 SFDVKD. Between the trimmed V and J ends, which lost 5 bases and 7 bases, there was a span of 7 bases. This CDR3 spans 11 amino acids. The CDR3: CATSVGFEAFF. CDR3 nucleotides: TGTGCCACCAGTGTTGGGTTTGAAGCTTTCTTT.

The chain is built from TRBV12-3 or TRBV12-4 and TRBJ2-7; 12 nucleotides align to TRBD1. The ends lost 6 bases at V and 3 bases at J; junction bases unmatched: 12. The CDR3 runs to 17 residues. The DNA for the CDR3 is TGTGCCAGCAGGCGCGCCGGGACAGGGGGCGACAGCTACGAGCAGTACTTC. Translated, it gives CASRRAGTGGDSYEQYF.